Shown below are 18 T cell receptor beta chains from a single sample sequenced in a study of CD8+CD57+ T cells in acquired aplastic anemia. Genomic DNA provided the template from which TCR beta VDJ and CDR3 profiles were obtained. TCRdb independently ran MiXCR on the reads; one entry per CDR3 protein. The sample holds some 200,000 distinct CDR3 sequences; approximately 65% are singletons and the top ten take roughly 53%. Before being chosen for sequencing, patients had shown CD8+CD57+ cell expansion by flow cytometry. Material: sorted CD4+, CD8+, or CD8+CD57+ T cells (not recorded which) from PBMCs. These receptors were collected from a human donor with aplastic anemia.

The chain uses TRBV7-9 and TRBJ2-3, with a weak D call TRBD2 (6 bases). The V gene's germline CDR1 is SEHNR and CDR2 FQNEAQ (reference sequence). Trimming removed 2 bases from V and 3 bases from J, with 9 bases in between. The CDR3 has 14 amino acids. In DNA form, the CDR3 reads TGTGCCAGCAGCTTACGGGGGATGACAGATACGCAGTATTTT. This encodes CASSLRGMTDTQYF.

This clonotype was detected a few times. The chain recombines TRBV29-1 with TRBJ1-1; the match to TRBD1 covers 8 bases. Germline V CDR1 and CDR2: SQVTM, ANQGSEA. With V trimmed by 6 bases and J by 2 bases, 8 bases remained unmatched. This CDR3 contains 14 residues. CDR3 amino acids: CSVRGRLSNTEAFF. CDR3 in DNA: TGCAGCGTCAGGGGGCGTTTGAGTAACACTGAAGCTTTCTTT.

The V gene is TRBV4-1, the J gene TRBJ2-3; D perhaps matches TRBD1 (8 bases). CDR1 and CDR2 (germline): MGHRA, YSYEKL. This CDR3 spans 17 amino acids. V lost 4 bases, J lost 2 bases, and 19 bases lay in between. The DNA for the CDR3 is TGCGCCAGCAGCCTGACTAGCAGGGGGCCAATCACAGATACGCAGTATTTT. Residues: CASSLTSRGPITDTQYF.

About this clonotype itself: One end of the junction varies from germline; a read error may be responsible. The chain recombines TRBV7-2 with TRBJ2-7; 11 bases align to TRBD1. The CDR3 is 15 residues long. CDR1 SGHTA and CDR2 FQGNSA come from the germline V gene. The CDR3 DNA reads as TGTGCCAGCAGCTTGAGGGACAGGGGGTCCTACGAGCAGCACTTC. Its translation: CASSLRDRGSYEQHF.

This chain links TRBV5-4 with TRBJ2-7; D is ambiguous. V dropped 4 bases and J dropped 0 bases, with 14 bases sitting between them. CDR1 SGHNT and CDR2 YYREEE come from the germline V gene (reference sequence). The CDR3 totals 15 residues. CDR3 residues: CASSQEVGYSYEQYF. Written as DNA, the CDR3 is TGTGCCAGCAGCCAAGAAGTCGGATACTCCTACGAGCAGTACTTC.

This chain's CDR3 is CSARDQQGAYEQYF. The CDR3 region has the DNA TGCAGTGCTAGAGATCAACAGGGGGCCTACGAGCAGTACTTC. The chain joins TRBV20-1 to TRBJ2-7, with 8 positions matching TRBD1. The junction had 3 bases not matched to a gene; V was cut back by 0 bases and J by 2 bases. Germline loops: CDR1 DFQATT, CDR2 SNEGSKA (reference sequence). The CDR3 is 14 residues long.

V is TRBV5-1 and J is TRBJ2-1; 7 bases line up with TRBD2. With 4 bases clipped from V and 7 bases from J, the junction kept 5 bases outside the gene matches. CDR3 length: 13 residues. Germline CDR1 and CDR2: SGHRS and YFSETQ. CDR3 amino acids: CASSTTSDNEQFF. As DNA, the CDR3 is TGCGCCAGCAGCACTACTAGCGATAATGAGCAGTTCTTC.

V gene TRBV14 combines with J gene TRBJ2-3; TRBD2 aligns across 10 bases. The germline CDR1 and CDR2 sequences are SGHDN and FVKESK. The CDR3 length is 17 residues. J lost 4 bases, V lost 4 bases, and 11 bases had no gene match. The DNA for the CDR3 is TGTGCCAGCAGCCCAACCCCACCGGGACTAGCGTCAGATACGCAGTATTTT. Protein product: CASSPTPPGLASDTQYF.

The gene calls are TRBV19 and TRBJ1-2; D is unclear. The CDR3 is made up of 11 amino acids. The V and J ends lost 6 bases and 4 bases respectively, with 6 bases between them. Germline assignment: CDR1 LNHDA and CDR2 SQIVND (reference sequence). CDR3 sequence reads: CASSNSYGYTF. Written as DNA, the CDR3 is TGTGCCAGTAGCAACAGCTATGGCTACACCTTC. The variable domain in full, with the rest retrieved from reference TRBV19 and TRBJ1-2, is DGGITQSPKYLFRKEGQNVTLSCEQNLNHDAMYWYRQDPGQGLRLIYYSQIVNDFQKGDIAEGYSVSREKKESFPLTVTSAQKNPTAFYLCASSNSYGYTFGSGTRLTVV.

V usage is TRBV12-3 or TRBV12-4 and J usage is TRBJ2-4, with a weak D call TRBD2 (6 bases). The CDR3 spans 18 residues. Trimming removed 3 bases at V and 0 bases at J, with 18 bases between. The CDR3 DNA sequence: TGTGCCAGCAGTTTTGGAGGGATGAAGAACCTAGCCAAAAACATTCAGTACTTC. Protein: CASSFGGMKNLAKNIQYF.

The CDR3 nucleotides read TGTGCCAGCAGGACAGGGAATGGTGAAGCTTTCTTT. Its translation: CASRTGNGEAFF. This rearrangement joins TRBV6-4 to TRBJ1-1, with TRBD1 identical over 7 bases. CDR1 MRHNA and CDR2 SNTAGT come from the germline V gene. The length of the CDR3 is 12 residues. V lost 6 bases to trimming and J lost 7 bases; unmatched junction nucleotides: 5.

The rearrangement uses TRBV19 and TRBJ1-1; TRBD1 aligns across 7 bases. CDR3 length: 14 residues. CDR1 is LNHDA, CDR2 SQIVND, per germline (reference sequence). Trimming removed 8 bases from V and 4 bases from J; junction bases left unmatched: 10. The DNA of the CDR3 is TGTGCCAGTGGCAGGGGGAAGGGTCGCACTGAAGCTTTCTTT. This gives the protein CASGRGKGRTEAFF.

This clonotype has a handful of counts. V is TRBV7-2 and J is TRBJ2-2; 7 bases align to TRBD2. This CDR3 is built from 14 residues. Germline-derived CDR1 and CDR2 are SGHTA and FQGNSA. The V and J ends lost 7 bases and 6 bases, in that order; junction bases with no gene match: 8. The DNA of the CDR3 is TGTGCCAGCATCCCCAGGGAGGGTCCCGGGGAGCTGTTTTTT. This codes for CASIPREGPGELFF.

The chain has TRBV4-1 and TRBJ2-6, with 9 nucleotides matching TRBD2. Germline CDR1 and CDR2: MGHRA and YSYEKL. The CDR3 is 17 residues long. J was trimmed by 3 bases and V by 1 base; bases with no gene match: 4. The CDR3 loop is CASSQALAGLGANVLTF. The CDR3 coding sequence is TGCGCCAGCAGCCAAGCTCTAGCGGGGCTTGGGGCCAACGTCCTGACTTTC.

This clonotype was observed a single time. V is TRBV12-3 or TRBV12-4 and J is TRBJ2-1, with 7 bases identical to TRBD1. Trimming took 5 bases from V and 10 from J; bases not matched to a gene: 14. This CDR3 has 15 residues. The CDR3 coding sequence is TGTGCCAGCAGTACCGCCAAGGGGGCTTGGGGGGAGCAGTTCTTC. Protein sequence: CASSTAKGAWGEQFF.

Details on this clonotype: Because it lacks the conserved phenylalanine or tryptophan at the end, this CDR3 is likely a read error. The CDR3 DNA is TGCGCCAGCAGCTTGTTATACGTCGGGGTGGGTGAGCAGTACTCC. This gives the protein CASSLLYVGVGEQYS. This chain connects TRBV7-3 to TRBJ2-7; D might be TRBD2 (5 bases). Germline values: CDR1 SGHTA, CDR2 FQGTGA. The CDR3 is 15 residues long.

The chain couples TRBV20-1 to TRBJ2-1; TRBD2 might be the D (5 bases). Germline-derived CDR1 and CDR2 are DFQATT and SNEGSKA (reference sequence). Trimming stripped 7 bases from V and 7 bases from J, with 11 bases between. The CDR3 spans 11 residues. This CDR3 is CSGDRRNEQFF. The DNA for the CDR3 is TGCAGTGGAGATCGGAGGAATGAGCAGTTCTTC.

This clonotype was observed a handful of times. This chain links TRBV7-8 with TRBJ2-5, with D hard to call. The germline V gene encodes CDR1 SGHVS and CDR2 FQNEAQ. Trimming cost V 6 bases and J 4 bases, with 3 bases left between them. The CDR3 covers 10 residues. CDR3 coding DNA: TGTGCCAGCAGTATAGAGACCCAGTACTTC. The encoded protein is CASSIETQYF.